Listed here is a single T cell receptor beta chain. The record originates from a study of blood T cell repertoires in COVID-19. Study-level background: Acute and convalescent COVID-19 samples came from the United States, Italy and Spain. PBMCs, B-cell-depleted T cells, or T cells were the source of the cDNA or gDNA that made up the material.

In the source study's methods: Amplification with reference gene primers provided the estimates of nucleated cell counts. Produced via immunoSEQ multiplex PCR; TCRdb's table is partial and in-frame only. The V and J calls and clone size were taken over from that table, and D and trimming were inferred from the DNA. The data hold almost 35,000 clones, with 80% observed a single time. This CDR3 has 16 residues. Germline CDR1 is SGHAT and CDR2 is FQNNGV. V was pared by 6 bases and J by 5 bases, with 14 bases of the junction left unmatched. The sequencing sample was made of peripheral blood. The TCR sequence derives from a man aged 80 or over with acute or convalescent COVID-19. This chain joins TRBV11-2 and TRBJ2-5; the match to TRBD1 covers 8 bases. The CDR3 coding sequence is TGTGCCAGCAGACCGACGTGGGGCAGGGGGCACGAGACCCAGTACTTC. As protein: CASRPTWGRGHETQYF.